These 20 T cell receptor beta chains came from one sample sequenced in a study of T cell repertoires in cytomegalovirus infection. TCRdb analysed the reads with MiXCR anew, one entry per CDR3 protein. This sample carries 480,000 or so distinct CDR3 sequences, 11% of them seen once, and the ten largest clones take 10%. The specimen was PBMCs. All receptors derive from a human donor in good health (CMV status not recorded). Some clones in this sample may be carry-over from other donors' samples.

This clonotype was observed a few times. This rearrangement joins TRBV20-1 to TRBJ1-5, with D unresolved. The CDR3 sequence is 14 residues long. Between the trimmed V and J ends, which lost 1 base and 7 bases, there was a span of 14 bases. CDR1 is DFQATT and CDR2 is SNEGSKA in the germline V gene (reference sequence). In DNA, the CDR3 is TGCAGTGCTAGAGTGGCAATCCCCGGACAGCCCCAGCATTTT. Translating gives CSARVAIPGQPQHF.

In its sample, this clonotype was seen many times. V and J are TRBV7-9 and TRBJ2-7; D unresolved. Germline V gene sequence: CDR1 SEHNR, CDR2 FQNEAQ (reference sequence). Trimming left V 0 bases short and J 5 bases short, with 5 bases between. CDR3 size: 12 residues. CDR3 DNA: TGTGCCAGCAGCTTAGCTTGGAACGAGCAGTACTTC. Translating it yields CASSLAWNEQYF.

This clonotype occurred many times. The rearrangement joins TRBV18 to TRBJ1-2; 9 positions match TRBD1. There are 13 residues in the CDR3. V lost 3 bases to trimming and J lost 6 bases; unmatched junction nucleotides: 2. The germline V gene has CDR1 KGHSH and CDR2 LQKENI. This CDR3 is CASSPGQGDGYTF. The CDR3 DNA sequence: TGTGCCAGCTCACCGGGACAGGGTGATGGCTACACCTTC.

This clonotype was seen a few times. The chain recombines TRBV4-1 with TRBJ2-7; TRBD2 aligns across 9 bases. CDR1 and CDR2 (germline): MGHRA, YSYEKL. The CDR3 has 14 residues. The V segment lost 0 bases and the J segment 10 bases; nucleotides outside the gene matches: 7. CDR3 nucleotides: TGCGCCAGCAGCCAAGAACGAGCGGGGGGTGAACAGTACTTC. Encoded protein: CASSQERAGGEQYF.

This clonotype was seen many times. The chain combines TRBV27 with TRBJ1-2; TRBD1 matches 7 bases. Germline trimming cut 5 bases from V and 3 bases from J; bases unmatched to any gene: 9. The germline V gene encodes CDR1 MNHEY and CDR2 SMNVEV (reference sequence). The CDR3 consists of 15 residues. In DNA, the CDR3 is TGTGCCAGCAGTAAGACAGGGAGTGGTGACTATGGCTACACCTTC. This translates into CASSKTGSGDYGYTF.

The CDR3 protein is CAISESRRGQGQPQHF. As DNA, the CDR3 is TGTGCCATCAGTGAGTCGAGAAGGGGGCAGGGGCAGCCCCAGCATTTT. The gene calls are TRBV10-3 and TRBJ1-5; 7 nucleotides match TRBD1. With 0 bases clipped from V and 7 bases from J, the junction kept 9 bases outside the gene matches. CDR1 ENHRY and CDR2 SYGVKD come from the germline V gene. This CDR3 has 16 amino acids.

This clonotype was seen at least ten times. The CDR3 loop is CASSTPGSVPYNEQFF. As DNA, the CDR3 is TGTGCCAGTAGTACCCCTGGGAGCGTCCCCTACAATGAGCAGTTCTTC. The chain uses TRBV19 and TRBJ2-1; D might be TRBD2 (5 bases). V lost 4 bases, J lost 2 bases, and 15 bases lay in between. Germline CDR1 is LNHDA and CDR2 is SQIVND (reference sequence). The CDR3 length is 16 residues.

This clonotype showed up just a few times. CDR3 DNA sequence: TGTGCCAGCGGGACAGGTCTCCCTGGAAACACCATATATTTT. Its protein product is CASGTGLPGNTIYF. The rearrangement links TRBV27 to TRBJ1-3, with 8 bases fitting TRBD1. This CDR3 is 14 amino acids long. The V and J ends lost 8 bases and 2 bases, in that order; junction bases with no gene match: 5. In germline, CDR1 is MNHEY, CDR2 SMNVEV (reference sequence).

This clonotype was seen ten or more times. V and J are TRBV7-8 and TRBJ2-3; tentatively, D is TRBD2 (6 bases). CDR3 length: 15 amino acids. With 5 bases removed from V and 2 bases from J, the gap between germline ends came to 14 bases. Germline V gives CDR1 SGHVS, CDR2 FQNEAQ. The CDR3 protein is CASSRLEGDTDTQYF. The CDR3 nucleotides read TGTGCCAGCAGCCGCCTGGAGGGCGACACAGATACGCAGTATTTT.

J is TRBJ2-7 and V is TRBV19, with D perhaps given as TRBD1 or TRBD2 (5 bases each). The CDR3 runs 14 residues. Germline V gene lookup returns CDR1 LNHDA and CDR2 SQIVND (reference sequence). Trimming pared 5 bases from V and 7 bases from J, leaving 18 bases between. The CDR3 sequence: CASSQRGPLGEQYF. CDR3 nucleotides: TGTGCCAGTAGTCAGAGGGGACCCCTGGGTGAGCAGTACTTC.

This clonotype was counted at least ten times. This sequence joins TRBV7-2 and TRBJ1-2; the match to TRBD1 covers 9 bases. The CDR3 is made up of 17 amino acids. Germline lookup yields CDR1 SGHTA and CDR2 FQGNSA. The V segment lost 5 bases and the J segment 1 base; nucleotides outside the gene matches: 11. Written as DNA, the CDR3 is TGTGCCAGCAGCCCGGGACAGGGACCCTTTCTTAACTATGGCTACACCTTC. Translated: CASSPGQGPFLNYGYTF.

This clonotype appeared many times. This chain links TRBV11-2 with TRBJ1-1; the D gene is possibly TRBD1 (6 bases). Germline loops: CDR1 SGHAT, CDR2 FQNNGV. The germline V and J ends were trimmed by 4 bases and 3 bases, with 12 bases remaining between them. The CDR3 is 14 residues long. CDR3 coding DNA: TGTGCCAGCAGCTCACAGGGAGGGTACACTGAAGCTTTCTTT. Its translation is CASSSQGGYTEAFF.

This clonotype was observed many times. This sequence joins TRBV7-8 and TRBJ2-3; 7 bases align to TRBD2. With 5 bases clipped from V and 8 bases from J, the junction kept 16 bases outside the gene matches. The CDR3 is made up of 16 amino acids. From germline, CDR1 is SGHVS and CDR2 FQNEAQ. The CDR3 nucleotides read TGTGCCAGCAGCGCGGGACTAATTATAGCACAGCGTACGCAGTATTTT. Translated: CASSAGLIIAQRTQYF.

The chain carries TRBV27 and TRBJ2-7; the match to TRBD2 covers 12 bases. J lost 1 base, V lost 4 bases, and 5 bases had no gene match. Germline CDR1 and CDR2: MNHEY and SMNVEV (reference sequence). The CDR3 has 16 amino acids. For the CDR3, the DNA is TGTGCCAGCAGTTCCCTAGCGGGAGGGTCGTCCTACGAGCAGTACTTC. The encoded protein is CASSSLAGGSSYEQYF.

This clonotype has ten or more counts. Written as DNA, the CDR3 is TGTGCCAGCAGCCAGACCTACAATGAGCAGTTCTTC. Amino acids: CASSQTYNEQFF. The chain uses TRBV4-2 and TRBJ2-1, with D uncertain. In germline, CDR1 is LGHNA, CDR2 YNFKEQ. V shed 3 bases and J shed 2 bases, with 2 bases lying between them. The CDR3 spans 12 residues.

Many counts were recorded for this clonotype. The chain recombines TRBV19 with TRBJ2-1; D is perhaps TRBD2 (7 bases). From germline, CDR1 is LNHDA and CDR2 SQIVND (reference sequence). This CDR3 has 15 amino acids. The V gene lost 8 bases and the J gene lost 1 base, with 15 bases spanning the gap. This CDR3 reads CASLEGGASYNEQFF. As DNA, the CDR3 is TGTGCCAGTCTTGAGGGGGGGGCATCCTACAATGAGCAGTTCTTC. The full variable domain, its missing parts supplied by reference TRBV19 and TRBJ2-1, is DGGITQSPKYLFRKEGQNVTLSCEQNLNHDAMYWYRQDPGQGLRLIYYSQIVNDFQKGDIAEGYSVSREKKESFPLTVTSAQKNPTAFYLCASLEGGASYNEQFFGPGTRLTVL.

This clonotype occurred many times. One junction end does not reproduce the germline sequence, and a read error may be involved. The chain recombines TRBV7-9 with TRBJ1-1; D ambiguous. Germline V gives CDR1 SEHNR, CDR2 FQNEAQ (reference sequence). The CDR3 covers 12 residues. The CDR3 here is CASSLGAAEAFF. The CDR3, as DNA: TGTGCCAGCAGTTTAGGCGCAGCCGAAGCTTTCTTT. Complete variable domain (other parts from reference TRBV7-9 and TRBJ1-1): DTGVSQNPRHKITKRGQNVTFRCDPISEHNRLYWYRQTLGQGPEFLTYFQNEAQLEKSRLLSDRFSAERPKGSFSTLEIQRTEQGDSAMYLCASSLGAAEAFFGQGTRLTVV.

This clonotype was counted at least ten times. The CDR3 reads CASSPQQTRSSNQPQHF. The CDR3 bases are TGTGCCAGCTCACCACAGCAGACCAGGTCTAGCAATCAGCCCCAGCATTTT. The chain employs TRBV18 and TRBJ1-5; D ambiguous. The V end lost 1 base, the J end lost 0 bases, and 13 bases lay between the germline ends. CDR3 size: 17 residues. From germline, CDR1 is KGHSH and CDR2 LQKENI.

This clonotype showed up many times. The chain links TRBV7-8 to TRBJ2-5; D is unclear. The V gene's germline CDR1 is SGHVS and CDR2 FQNEAQ. V gave up 2 bases and J gave up 4 bases, with 8 bases separating them. The CDR3 is 13 residues long. As DNA, the CDR3 is TGTGCCAGCAGCTTATGGGGTCGAGAGACCCAGTACTTC. Encoded protein: CASSLWGRETQYF.

This clonotype showed up many times. This sequence joins TRBV7-9 and TRBJ1-1; 8 bases map to TRBD1. The CDR3 covers 18 residues. V lost 11 bases to trimming and J lost 1 base; unmatched junction nucleotides: 21. Germline V gene data show CDR1 as SEHNR and CDR2 as FQNEAQ (reference sequence). The CDR3 bases are TGTGCCCTCACTGAGGCATACAGGGGGTCGGGAGGGAACACTGAAGCTTTCTTT. Translated: CALTEAYRGSGGNTEAFF.